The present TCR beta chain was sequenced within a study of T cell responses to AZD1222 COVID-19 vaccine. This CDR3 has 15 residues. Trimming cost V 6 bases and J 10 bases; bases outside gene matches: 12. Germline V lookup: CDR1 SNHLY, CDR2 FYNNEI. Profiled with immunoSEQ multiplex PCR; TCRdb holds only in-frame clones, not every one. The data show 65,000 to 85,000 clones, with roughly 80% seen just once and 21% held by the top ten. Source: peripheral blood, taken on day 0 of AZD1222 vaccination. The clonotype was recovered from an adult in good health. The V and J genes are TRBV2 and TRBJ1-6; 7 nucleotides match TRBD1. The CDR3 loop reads CASSQGVGARSPLHF. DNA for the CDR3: TGTGCCAGCAGCCAGGGGGTGGGAGCTAGATCACCCCTCCACTTT.